This T cell receptor (beta chain) was profiled in a study of T-cell memory formation after mild COVID-19. This clonotype was seen at least ten times. CDR1 is SGHRS and CDR2 is YFSETQ in the germline V gene. The CDR3 has 15 residues. V was shortened by 7 bases and J by 1 base, with 15 bases between the two germline ends. TCRdb itself ran the 5' RACE reads through MiXCR, one entry per CDR3 protein. The sample has approximately 290,000 distinct CDR3 sequences, 15% to 20% seen once. The V gene is TRBV5-1, the J gene TRBJ1-5; the D gene is possibly TRBD1 (6 bases). The sample comprised PBMCs or a T cell subset sorted from them (not recorded which). This receptor was identified in a man aged 18 to 29 who had mild COVID-19 (a few samples of this study predate the infection). Cell type and time point are not known. This chain's CDR3 is CASRQDGGSNQPQHF. CDR3 in DNA: TGCGCCAGCCGACAGGACGGGGGAAGCAATCAGCCCCAGCATTTT.